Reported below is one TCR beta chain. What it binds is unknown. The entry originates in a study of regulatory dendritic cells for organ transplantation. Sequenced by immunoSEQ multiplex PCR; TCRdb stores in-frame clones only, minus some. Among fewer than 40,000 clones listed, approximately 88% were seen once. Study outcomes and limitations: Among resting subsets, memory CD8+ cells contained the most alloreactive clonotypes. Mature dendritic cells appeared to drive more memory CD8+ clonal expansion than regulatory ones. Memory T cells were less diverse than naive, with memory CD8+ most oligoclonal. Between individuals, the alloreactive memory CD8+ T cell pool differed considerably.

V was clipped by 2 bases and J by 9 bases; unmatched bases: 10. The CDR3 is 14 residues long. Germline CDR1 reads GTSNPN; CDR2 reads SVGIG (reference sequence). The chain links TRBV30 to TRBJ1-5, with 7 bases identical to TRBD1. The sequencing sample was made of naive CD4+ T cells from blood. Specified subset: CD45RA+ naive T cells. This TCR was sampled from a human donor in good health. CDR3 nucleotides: TGTGCCTGGAGTACAGGGGCCTCGGCCCCGCCCCAGCATTTT. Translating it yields CAWSTGASAPPQHF.